The 22 T cell receptor beta chains in this list originate from one sample, sequenced in a study of shared clonotypes between healthy human individuals. Only in-frame clones appear in the TCRdb table, and some are missing; sequencing was by immunoSEQ multiplex PCR. The sample records under 850,000 clones, approximately 77% being singletons. The sequencing sample was made of memory CD4+ T cells sorted from blood. Subset given: CD45RA-negative fraction. The receptors were sampled from a woman under 40 in good health.

This clone was counted a few times. The J gene is TRBJ1-5, the V gene TRBV18; no clear D. Looked up from germline, CDR1 is KGHSH and CDR2 is LQKENI. This CDR3 has 15 amino acids. V lost 6 bases and J 0 bases, leaving 12 bases between the germline ends. For the CDR3, the DNA is TGTGCCAGCTCTCAAGGACGGACTAGCAATCAGCCCCAGCATTTT. Protein product: CASSQGRTSNQPQHF.

In regard to this clone: Different DNA sequences within this sample yield the same CDR3. CDR3 nucleotide sequence: TGTGCCAGTAGATCGGGACAGGGAACCTACGAGCAGTACTTC. It encodes CASRSGQGTYEQYF. The rearrangement joins TRBV28 to TRBJ2-7; 9 positions match TRBD1. The germline CDR1 and CDR2 sequences are MDHEN and SYDVKM. Germline trimming cut 9 bases from V and 2 bases from J; bases unmatched to any gene: 8. The CDR3 sequence is 14 residues long.

V is TRBV28 and J is TRBJ2-7; D is possibly TRBD1 or TRBD2 (5 bases each). V lost 5 bases to trimming and J lost 4 bases, with 9 bases between them. This CDR3 has 12 residues. Germline assignment: CDR1 MDHEN and CDR2 SYDVKM. The CDR3: CASSGGRYEQYF. In nucleotides, the CDR3 is TGTGCCAGCAGTGGGGGACGATACGAGCAGTACTTC.

The count of this clone is one. V usage is TRBV27 and J usage is TRBJ2-5; TRBD2 aligns across 8 bases. Germline loops: CDR1 MNHEY, CDR2 SMNVEV (reference sequence). Unmatched junction bases numbered 3, after V lost 1 base and J lost 5 bases. This CDR3 has 14 residues. The DNA of the CDR3 is TGTGCCAGCAGTTTATTCGGGAGGGGGGAGACCCAGTACTTC. Translation: CASSLFGRGETQYF.

The chain recombines TRBV7-2 with TRBJ2-7, with TRBD2 matching 9 bases. Looked up from germline, CDR1 is SGHTA and CDR2 is FQGNSA. CDR3 length equals 14 residues. V shed 3 bases, J shed 7 bases, and the junction held 7 bases outside the gene matches. The CDR3 nucleotides are TGTGCCAGCAGCTTTGGGACTAGCTTTGGGGAGCAGTACTTC. It specifies CASSFGTSFGEQYF.

This clone was detected once. This chain connects TRBV2 to TRBJ2-5; TRBD2 aligns across 9 bases. The CDR3 sequence is 16 residues long. The V segment lost 4 bases and the J segment 5 bases; nucleotides outside the gene matches: 11. Germline CDR1 SNHLY, CDR2 FYNNEI. The CDR3 DNA is TGTGCCAGCAGTGGATTAATAGCGGGAGCAACTGAGACCCAGTACTTC. Translating gives CASSGLIAGATETQYF.

The rearrangement links TRBV19 to TRBJ2-5; 7 bases map to TRBD2. Germline values: CDR1 LNHDA, CDR2 SQIVND (reference sequence). The CDR3 runs to 14 residues. Trimming at V came to 5 bases and at J to 5 bases, leaving 8 bases not matched to a gene. CDR3 in DNA: TGTGCCAGTAGTGGCCGCGGGAGAGGTGAGACCCAGTACTTC. Its translation is CASSGRGRGETQYF. Full variable domain (outside the CDR3, taken from reference TRBV19 and TRBJ2-5): DGGITQSPKYLFRKEGQNVTLSCEQNLNHDAMYWYRQDPGQGLRLIYYSQIVNDFQKGDIAEGYSVSREKKESFPLTVTSAQKNPTAFYLCASSGRGRGETQYFGPGTRLLVL.

The J gene is TRBJ2-7, the V gene TRBV11-2; D is possibly TRBD2 (5 bases). The CDR3 runs to 15 residues. Germline V gives CDR1 SGHAT, CDR2 FQNNGV. Deletions cut 4 bases from V and 0 bases from J, with 13 bases between. The CDR3 DNA is TGTGCCAGCAGCTACCGGACGGGGAGCTCCTACGAGCAGTACTTC. It specifies CASSYRTGSSYEQYF. Using reference TRBV11-2 and TRBJ2-7 for the parts outside the CDR3, the full variable domain is EAGVAQSPRYKIIEKRQSVAFWCNPISGHATLYWYQQILGQGPKLLIQFQNNGVVDDSQLPKDRFSAERLKGVDSTLKIQPAKLEDSAVYLCASSYRTGSSYEQYFGPGTRLTVT.

This clone was counted only a few times. J is TRBJ1-1 and V is TRBV6-6; D is ambiguous. The CDR3 extends over 12 amino acids. The V and J ends lost 5 bases and 8 bases respectively, with 12 bases between them. CDR1 MNHNY and CDR2 SVGAGI come from the germline V gene (reference sequence). The CDR3 reads CASSRNQDEAFF. The DNA of the CDR3 is TGTGCCAGCAGTCGAAATCAGGACGAAGCTTTCTTT.

V and J are TRBV5-1 and TRBJ2-1; 9 bases line up with TRBD2. Germline-derived CDR1 and CDR2 are SGHRS and YFSETQ. With V trimmed by 2 bases and J by 6 bases, 6 bases remained unmatched. This CDR3 spans 15 amino acids. DNA for the CDR3: TGCGCCAGCAGCTTCATAGCGGGAGCCGTCAATGAGCAGTTCTTC. This encodes CASSFIAGAVNEQFF.

The rearrangement uses TRBV7-8 and TRBJ1-2, with 7 bases aligning to TRBD1. Losses at the gene ends were 5 bases for V and 4 bases for J; bases not matched to a gene: 4. The CDR3 length is 13 residues. Looked up from germline, CDR1 is SGHVS and CDR2 is FQNEAQ. Written as DNA, the CDR3 is TGTGCCAGCAGCCGTGACAGGGCCTATGGCTACACCTTC. Protein product: CASSRDRAYGYTF.

The chain combines TRBV18 with TRBJ1-3, with D tentatively TRBD1 (6 bases). The germline V gene has CDR1 KGHSH and CDR2 LQKENI. This CDR3 region has 17 residues. Trimming cost V 4 bases and J 4 bases, with 20 bases left between them. CDR3 residues: CASSRTTGGGKGNTIYF. The CDR3 region has the DNA TGTGCCAGCTCACGGACTACAGGAGGGGGAAAAGGAAACACCATATATTTT.

The chain joins TRBV19 to TRBJ2-7; 8 bases align to TRBD2. The CDR3 is 15 amino acids. V was pared by 5 bases and J by 2 bases, with 8 bases of the junction left unmatched. CDR1 and CDR2 (germline): LNHDA, SQIVND (reference sequence). In DNA form, the CDR3 reads TGTGCCAGTAGTCCTCGGGCGGGAGGTCCCTACGAGCAGTACTTC. Amino acid sequence: CASSPRAGGPYEQYF.

There are a few counts of this clone. The V and J genes are TRBV4-2 and TRBJ1-2; weak D call: TRBD1 (6 bases). V was shortened by 4 bases and J by 4 bases, with 19 bases between the two germline ends. Germline CDR1 reads LGHNA; CDR2 reads YNFKEQ. The CDR3 extends over 16 amino acids. In nucleotides, the CDR3 is TGTGCCAGCAGCCTCCTGGGAAGGGGGGGGACCTATGGCTACACCTTC. Protein sequence: CASSLLGRGGTYGYTF.

This chain connects TRBV19 to TRBJ2-7, with 8 bases fitting TRBD1. CDR3 length: 14 residues. V trimming: 6 bases; J trimming: 12 bases; junction bases outside the gene matches: 16. Per the germline V gene, CDR1 is LNHDA and CDR2 is SQIVND (reference sequence). CDR3 sequence (DNA): TGTGCCAGTAGCCAGACCCTCGGACAGGGTTGGTGGTACTTC. Protein: CASSQTLGQGWWYF. The whole variable domain, filled in from reference TRBV19 and TRBJ2-7, reads DGGITQSPKYLFRKEGQNVTLSCEQNLNHDAMYWYRQDPGQGLRLIYYSQIVNDFQKGDIAEGYSVSREKKESFPLTVTSAQKNPTAFYLCASSQTLGQGWWYFGPGTRLTVT.

The chain has TRBV5-6 and TRBJ2-5; D not resolved. Germline V gene data show CDR1 as SGHDT and CDR2 as YYEEEE. V lost 4 bases and J lost 0, with 13 bases in between. This CDR3 is built from 15 residues. CDR3 DNA sequence: TGTGCCAGCAGCCGGAAGGGATACTACCAAGAGACCCAGTACTTC. This codes for CASSRKGYYQETQYF.

This chain links TRBV10-1 with TRBJ2-1; 7 bases agree with TRBD2. Germline trimming cut 3 bases from V and 7 bases from J; bases unmatched to any gene: 18. Germline V gene data show CDR1 as WNHNN and CDR2 as SYGVQD (reference sequence). This CDR3 is 18 amino acids long. CDR3 in amino acids: CASSEWFGTGGGRNEQFF. CDR3 sequence (DNA): TGCGCCAGCAGTGAATGGTTTGGGACCGGCGGCGGGAGAAATGAGCAGTTCTTC.

The chain recombines TRBV18 with TRBJ1-1, with 8 nucleotides matching TRBD1. The CDR3 covers 15 residues. V was clipped by 5 bases and J by 3 bases; unmatched bases: 8. In germline, CDR1 is KGHSH, CDR2 LQKENI. The DNA for the CDR3 is TGTGCCAGCTCAGGTGCAGGGGGCAAGGACACTGAAGCTTTCTTT. Protein product: CASSGAGGKDTEAFF.

This clone was detected only a few times. V and J are TRBV7-8 and TRBJ2-7, with 8 bases that match TRBD2. Germline V CDR1 and CDR2: SGHVS, FQNEAQ. J lost 6 bases, V lost 4 bases, and 11 bases had no gene match. The CDR3 is made up of 15 amino acids. The CDR3 region is CASSSLTGGGGEQYF. The CDR3 DNA sequence: TGTGCCAGCAGCTCCCTTACGGGGGGGGGAGGCGAGCAGTACTTC. Together with reference TRBV7-8 and TRBJ2-7, the CDR3 gives the full variable domain: GAGVSQSPRYKVAKRGQDVALRCDPISGHVSLFWYQQALGQGPEFLTYFQNEAQLDKSGLPSDRFFAERPEGSVSTLKIQRTQQEDSAVYLCASSSLTGGGGEQYFGPGTRLTVT.

The rearrangement uses TRBV7-9 and TRBJ1-4, with 9 bases aligning to TRBD1. CDR3 size: 14 residues. Trimming took 5 bases from V and 8 from J; bases not matched to a gene: 6. Germline V gene data show CDR1 as SEHNR and CDR2 as FQNEAQ (reference sequence). The CDR3 DNA follows: TGTGCCAGCAGCCGATGGGACAGGGACGAAAAACTGTTTTTT. Translation: CASSRWDRDEKLFF.

The table lists this clone with a few counts. The J gene is TRBJ1-1, the V gene TRBV11-1; D gene ambiguous. CDR1 is SGHAT and CDR2 is FQDESV in the germline V gene (reference sequence). The V end was cut by 1 base, the J end by 2 bases, with 11 bases between. This CDR3 spans 15 amino acids. CDR3 residues: CASSLGPGDNTEAFF. The CDR3 DNA is TGTGCCAGCAGCTTAGGCCCAGGAGATAACACTGAAGCTTTCTTT.

V and J are TRBV6-5 and TRBJ1-2, with TRBD1 matching 8 bases. This CDR3 spans 13 amino acids. Unmatched junction bases numbered 6, after V lost 10 bases and J lost 2 bases. CDR1 MNHEY and CDR2 SVGAGI come from the germline V gene. The CDR3 DNA reads as TGTGCCACAAAGGGACAGGAGAACTATGGCTACACCTTC. Amino acid sequence: CATKGQENYGYTF.